This T cell receptor beta chain is from a study of blood T cell repertoires in COVID-19. On the study more broadly: Acute and convalescent COVID-19 specimens originated in the United States, Italy and Spain. PBMCs, B-cell-depleted T cells, or T cells were the source of the cDNA or gDNA that made up the material.

Authors' methods: By means of reference gene primer amplification, nucleated cell counts were estimated. The table came from immunoSEQ multiplex PCR; TCRdb's copy has only in-frame clones and leaves some out. Clone size and the V and J calls come from that table; the DNA yielded D and trimming. The repertoire holds fewer than 400,000 clones, with about 86% as singletons. Germline assignment: CDR1 MNHEY and CDR2 SVGEGT. The CDR3 loop spans 16 amino acids. V shed 5 bases, J shed 9 bases, and the junction held 10 bases outside the gene matches. The sequenced material came from peripheral blood. The clonotype was recovered from a man aged 25-45 years with active or convalescent COVID-19. The rearrangement uses TRBV6-2 or TRBV6-3 and TRBJ2-3; TRBD2 matches at 14 bases. CDR3 protein: CASSQWGLAGVRTQYF. The CDR3 nucleotides are TGTGCCAGCAGTCAATGGGGACTAGCGGGAGTCCGCACGCAGTATTTT.